The 16 T cell receptor beta chains in this list originate from one sample, sequenced in a study of T cell responses to AZD1222 COVID-19 vaccine. The table came from immunoSEQ multiplex PCR; TCRdb's copy has only in-frame clones and leaves some out. Found here are about 100,000 clones, around 90% of them singletons; the top ten hold over 1.5%. Material: peripheral blood, obtained on day 0 of AZD1222 vaccination. The receptors were gathered from an adult in good health.

The chain links TRBV6-1 to TRBJ1-2; 9 nucleotides match TRBD1. Germline V gene lookup returns CDR1 MNHNS and CDR2 SASEGT. V gave up 4 bases and J gave up 3 bases; unmatched junction bases: 9. The CDR3 runs to 16 residues. The DNA of the CDR3 is TGTGCCAGCAGTGTCCCGGGACAGGGCCGGGACTATGGCTACACCTTC. Translation gives CASSVPGQGRDYGYTF.

This chain joins TRBV5-1 and TRBJ2-5, with D unresolved. Germline V gene data show CDR1 as SGHRS and CDR2 as YFSETQ. This CDR3 region has 13 residues. V dropped 0 bases and J dropped 6 bases, with 9 bases sitting between them. CDR3 sequence (DNA): TGCGCCAGCAGCTTGGATCGCGGACAGACCCAGTACTTC. Residues: CASSLDRGQTQYF. Full variable domain (outside the CDR3, taken from reference TRBV5-1 and TRBJ2-5): KAGVTQTPRYLIKTRGQQVTLSCSPISGHRSVSWYQQTPGQGLQFLFEYFSETQRNKGNFPGRFSGRQFSNSRSEMNVSTLELGDSALYLCASSLDRGQTQYFGPGTRLLVL.

As concerns this clone: The germline gene is not matched at one end of the junction; a read error may be the cause. The V gene is TRBV7-7, the J gene TRBJ1-2; D unclear. Germline CDR1 and CDR2: SSHAT and FNYEAQ (reference sequence). The CDR3 totals 9 residues. The DNA for the CDR3 is TGTGCTAGCAGCCGTCAGCGCACCTTC. Its translation: CASSRQRTF.

The chain recombines TRBV30 with TRBJ2-2; D remains unclear. CDR1 is GTSNPN and CDR2 is SVGIG in the germline V gene (reference sequence). The CDR3 totals 13 residues. V was pared by 4 bases and J by 0 bases, with 6 bases between. This chain's CDR3 is CAWKIANTGELFF. CDR3 nucleotides: TGTGCCTGGAAGATAGCGAACACCGGGGAGCTGTTTTTT.

This clone is categorized as medium-sized (0.01 to 0.1%). This chain links TRBV9 with TRBJ1-2; D is ambiguous. This CDR3 is built from 13 residues. Trimming shortened V by 2 bases and J by 8 bases, and 13 bases separated the two germline ends. Germline V gives CDR1 SGDLS, CDR2 YYNGEE. CDR3 protein: CASSVSDRSGYTF. CDR3 sequence (DNA): TGTGCCAGCAGCGTGTCCGACCGCAGCGGCTACACCTTC.

V is TRBV11-2 and J is TRBJ1-2; 9 bases line up with TRBD1. The CDR3 consists of 16 residues. The germline V gene encodes CDR1 SGHAT and CDR2 FQNNGV. V lost 1 base, J lost 1 base, and 4 bases stayed unmatched. The CDR3 coding sequence is TGTGCCAGCAGCTTAGTCCCGGGACAGGGTAACTATGGCTACACCTTC. Translation: CASSLVPGQGNYGYTF.

The rearrangement joins TRBV7-9 to TRBJ2-7; 10 bases are a match to TRBD1. Looked up from germline, CDR1 is SEHNR and CDR2 is FQNEAQ (reference sequence). CDR3 length equals 15 residues. J lost 6 bases, V lost 5 bases, and 10 bases had no gene match. The CDR3 loop is CASSTNLRDRGEQYF. The CDR3 nucleotides are TGTGCCAGCAGCACTAACCTCCGGGACAGGGGCGAGCAGTACTTC.

The chain joins TRBV28 to TRBJ1-2; 7 positions agree with TRBD1. Trimming cost V 6 bases and J 8 bases; bases outside gene matches: 9. The germline CDR1 and CDR2 sequences are MDHEN and SYDVKM. CDR3 length: 13 residues. This chain's CDR3 is CASSTTTGRGYTF. The CDR3 bases are TGTGCCAGCAGCACCACGACAGGGCGCGGCTACACCTTC.

The chain links TRBV28 to TRBJ2-1, with 11 bases matching TRBD2. The CDR3 consists of 13 residues. V trimming: 3 bases; J trimming: 12 bases; junction bases outside the gene matches: 4. Germline CDR1 and CDR2: MDHEN and SYDVKM. CDR3 amino acids: CASSLGTSGRQFF. The CDR3 region has the DNA TGTGCCAGCAGTTTGGGTACTAGCGGGAGGCAGTTCTTC.

The genes are TRBV28 and TRBJ1-5; D unresolved. Germline assignment: CDR1 MDHEN and CDR2 SYDVKM. The length of the CDR3 is 14 residues. V lost 0 bases to trimming and J lost 2 bases, with 5 bases between them. Written as DNA, the CDR3 is TGTGCCAGCAGTTTATGGCAGGGCAATCAGCCCCAGCATTTT. The encoded protein is CASSLWQGNQPQHF.

The gene calls are TRBV5-1 and TRBJ1-3; D unclear. V was clipped by 0 bases and J by 0 bases, with 10 bases between them. Germline V gene data show CDR1 as SGHRS and CDR2 as YFSETQ. The CDR3 has 16 residues. The CDR3 sequence: CASSLAVTSSGNTIYF. CDR3 DNA: TGCGCCAGCAGCTTGGCCGTCACGAGCTCTGGAAACACCATATATTTT.

The chain uses TRBV7-9 and TRBJ1-2, with D possibly TRBD1 on 5 matching bases. From germline, CDR1 is SEHNR and CDR2 FQNEAQ (reference sequence). This CDR3 region has 14 residues. The ends were cut back, 3 bases at V and 0 bases at J, with 8 bases in the middle. The CDR3: CASSLGGPNYGYTF. CDR3 nucleotides: TGTGCCAGCAGCTTGGGGGGTCCTAACTATGGCTACACCTTC.

V gene TRBV6-2 or TRBV6-3 combines with J gene TRBJ1-5; D not resolved. Trimming pared 2 bases from V and 0 bases from J, leaving 17 bases between. CDR3 length: 18 residues. The germline V gene has CDR1 MNHEY and CDR2 SVGEGT. The CDR3 loop reads CASSYIAGRRVSNQPQHF. As DNA, the CDR3 is TGTGCCAGCAGTTACATAGCGGGCAGACGTGTTAGCAATCAGCCCCAGCATTTT.

CDR3 in amino acids: CASSYTRDGQQPQHF. The CDR3, as DNA: TGTGCCAGCAGCTATACCCGGGACGGACAACAGCCCCAGCATTTT. The rearrangement links TRBV6-5 to TRBJ1-5, with D perhaps matching TRBD1 (5 bases). Per germline, CDR1 MNHEY and CDR2 SVGAGI. V gave up 6 bases and J gave up 7 bases, with 19 bases separating them. The CDR3 has 15 amino acids.

This chain links TRBV10-2 with TRBJ2-3; no firm D call. The V end was cut by 2 bases, the J end by 4 bases, with 7 bases between. The CDR3 sequence is 13 residues long. In germline, CDR1 is WSHSY, CDR2 SAAADI. The CDR3 coding sequence is TGCGCCAGCAGTGAGGGTAGCCCAGATACGCAGTATTTT. This gives the protein CASSEGSPDTQYF.

There are a few counts of this clone. The rearrangement joins TRBV30 to TRBJ2-1; 12 nucleotides align to TRBD2. Trimming cost V 5 bases and J 8 bases; bases outside gene matches: 4. The CDR3 contains 13 residues. Germline V gene lookup returns CDR1 GTSNPN and CDR2 SVGIG (reference sequence). Here the CDR3 reads CAWASGRADEQFF. The CDR3 DNA follows: TGTGCCTGGGCTAGCGGGAGGGCCGATGAGCAGTTCTTC.